The 27 T cell receptor beta chains below come from one sample, sequenced in a study of T cells generated in artificial thymic organoids. Reverse primers in the TRAC or TRBC constant regions drove separate semi-nested PCRs for TCRalpha and TCRbeta. TCRdb redid the calling of the 5' RACE reads with MiXCR, one entry per CDR3 protein. The table lists 5,600 or so distinct CDR3 sequences, over 25% of them singletons. What was sequenced was naive CD8+ T cells from blood. Subset meaning: CD3+TCRalphabeta+CD8SP T cells; for blood, CD45RO-CCR7+ naive CD8+ T cells. The receptors shown here come from a human donor who gave cord blood stem cells for thymic organoid culture, a cardiac surgery patient who gave postnatal thymus, or a blood donor (not recorded which).

This chain connects TRBV12-3 or TRBV12-4 to TRBJ2-7; 9 bases match TRBD2. The CDR3 sequence is 15 residues long. V dropped 1 base and J dropped 0; count of bases not matched to a gene: 1. Here the CDR3 DNA reads TGTGCCAGCAGTTTAGGGACTAGCGACTCCTACGAGCAGTACTTC. This codes for CASSLGTSDSYEQYF.

The chain recombines TRBV7-9 with TRBJ1-3, with a possible D match to TRBD1 (6 bases). CDR1 is SEHNR and CDR2 is FQNEAQ in the germline V gene (reference sequence). This CDR3 is built from 14 residues. The V end was cut by 5 bases, the J end by 3 bases, with 11 bases between. CDR3 coding DNA: TGTGCCAGCAGCCCCCGGACAGATGGAAACACCATATATTTT. Translating gives CASSPRTDGNTIYF.

A remark on this clonotype: Germline is not matched at one junction end, which may reflect a read error. The gene calls are TRBV3-1 and TRBJ2-2; TRBD2 is a possible D gene (6 bases). The CDR3 is made up of 14 amino acids. Per germline, CDR1 LGHDT and CDR2 YNNKEL (reference sequence). The CDR3 nucleotides are TGTGCCAGCAGCCAAGTCACTAGCTTCGGGGAGCCGTTTTTT. Protein sequence: CASSQVTSFGEPFF. The full variable domain, completed using reference TRBV3-1 and TRBJ2-2, is DTAVSQTPKYLVTQMGNDKSIKCEQNLGHDTMYWYKQDSKKFLKIMFSYNNKELIINETVPNRFSPKSPDKAHLNLHINSLELGDSAVYFCASSQVTSFGEPFFGEGSRLTVL.

By share, this clonotype counts as medium-sized. The chain joins TRBV6-5 to TRBJ2-7; D may match TRBD1 or TRBD2 (5 bases each). V was cut by 0 bases and J by 4 bases, with 7 bases left in between. CDR3 length equals 13 residues. Germline assignment: CDR1 MNHEY and CDR2 SVGAGI. The CDR3 sequence: CASSYSEGYEQYF. The CDR3 DNA is TGTGCCAGCAGTTACTCTGAGGGGTACGAGCAGTACTTC.

The CDR3 coding sequence is TGTGCCAGCAGCTTAACACCGACCTACGAGCAGTACTTC. Translating gives CASSLTPTYEQYF. The V gene is TRBV7-3, the J gene TRBJ2-7; D not resolved. This CDR3 contains 13 residues. Trimming shortened V by 0 bases and J by 2 bases, and 5 bases separated the two germline ends. Germline V CDR1 and CDR2: SGHTA, FQGTGA. The full variable domain, in which reference TRBV7-3 and TRBJ2-7 provide the parts outside the CDR3, is GAGVSQTPSNKVTEKGKYVELRCDPISGHTALYWYRQSLGQGPEFLIYFQGTGAADDSGLPNDRFFAVRPEGSVSTLKIQRTERGDSAVYLCASSLTPTYEQYFGPGTRLTVT.

J is TRBJ2-1 and V is TRBV4-1; TRBD2 is a possible D gene (6 bases). The V gene's germline CDR1 is MGHRA and CDR2 YSYEKL. The CDR3 consists of 15 residues. Trimming left V 0 bases short and J 4 bases short, with 10 bases between. DNA of the CDR3: TGCGCCAGCAGCCAAGAAGGGGCGGGGTACAATGAGCAGTTCTTC. This gives the protein CASSQEGAGYNEQFF.

Sample share makes this clonotype medium-sized. The genes are TRBV7-9 and TRBJ1-1; TRBD1 agrees at 8 bases. The CDR3 spans 16 residues. V shed 5 bases, J shed 0 bases, and the junction held 8 bases outside the gene matches. CDR1 and CDR2 (germline): SEHNR, FQNEAQ (reference sequence). The CDR3 reads CASSPGTGDMNTEAFF. CDR3 in DNA: TGTGCCAGCAGCCCGGGGACAGGCGACATGAACACTGAAGCTTTCTTT.

In this sample, this clonotype is medium-sized. The rearrangement joins TRBV4-1 to TRBJ2-7, with D unresolved. Germline lookup yields CDR1 MGHRA and CDR2 YSYEKL. There are 13 residues in the CDR3. V shed 1 base and J shed 2 bases, with 6 bases lying between them. CDR3 protein: CASSQVETYEQYF. DNA of the CDR3: TGCGCCAGCAGCCAAGTGGAGACCTACGAGCAGTACTTC.

The chain recombines TRBV29-1 with TRBJ2-5; 7 nucleotides align to TRBD1. The junction had 10 bases not matched to a gene; V was cut back by 2 bases and J by 4 bases. Germline V gene data show CDR1 as SQVTM and CDR2 as ANQGSEA. The CDR3 loop spans 15 amino acids. The chain's CDR3 is CSVEYSDRAGETQYF. The DNA of the CDR3 is TGCAGCGTTGAATACTCCGACAGGGCGGGAGAGACCCAGTACTTC. The variable domain in full, with the rest retrieved from reference TRBV29-1 and TRBJ2-5, is SAVISQKPSRDICQRGTSLTIQCQVDSQVTMMFWYRQQPGQSLTLIATANQGSEATYESGFVIDKFPISRPNLTFSTLTVSNMSPEDSSIYLCSVEYSDRAGETQYFGPGTRLLVL.

Concerning this clonotype itself: A read error may produce the germline difference seen at one junction end. This chain joins TRBV5-1 and TRBJ2-7; 8 positions agree with TRBD1. The CDR3 has 12 amino acids. CDR1 is SGHRS, CDR2 YFSETQ, per germline. CDR3 in amino acids: CASSLTGGEQCF. The DNA of the CDR3 is TGCGCCAGCAGCTTAACAGGGGGTGAGCAGTGCTTC.

This clonotype is deemed medium-sized. The J gene is TRBJ2-3, the V gene TRBV6-2 or TRBV6-3; D remains ambiguous. Trimming removed 2 bases from V and 2 bases from J, with 17 bases in between. This CDR3 has 17 residues. CDR1 is MNHEY and CDR2 is SVGEGT in the germline V gene. CDR3 in DNA: TGTGCCAGCAGTTACCCGACGGCAAGCCTTATCACAGATACGCAGTATTTT. Translating it yields CASSYPTASLITDTQYF.

By share, this clonotype ranks as medium-sized. CDR3 nucleotide sequence: TGTGCCAGCAGTTCCGCAAACACTGAAGCTTTCTTT. The encoded protein is CASSSANTEAFF. The chain uses TRBV12-3 or TRBV12-4 and TRBJ1-1; D unclear. V was shortened by 4 bases and J by 2 bases, with 5 bases between the two germline ends. The CDR3 sequence is 12 residues long.

The sample holds one count of this clonotype. It may be a read error: a sequence one base away is much more abundant. The chain joins TRBV27 to TRBJ2-7; 9 nucleotides agree with TRBD2. This CDR3 contains 15 residues. CDR1 is MNHEY, CDR2 SMNVEV, per germline (reference sequence). This CDR3 reads CANSISSGIVYEQYF. The CDR3 DNA sequence: TGTGCCAACAGTATTTCTAGCGGGATCGTCTACGAGCAGTACTTC.

The chain uses TRBV6-5 and TRBJ1-1, with 7 bases that match TRBD1. The V segment lost 1 base and the J segment 5 bases; nucleotides outside the gene matches: 4. The CDR3 runs to 14 residues. CDR1 MNHEY and CDR2 SVGAGI come from the germline V gene. The CDR3 nucleotides read TGTGCCAGCAGTTACTGGGACAGTGGGACTGAAGCTTTCTTT. Protein sequence: CASSYWDSGTEAFF.

This clonotype is medium-sized. The chain uses TRBV4-2 and TRBJ1-1; 7 bases are shared with TRBD1. This CDR3 has 13 residues. The J segment lost 11 bases and the V segment lost 0 bases, leaving 6 bases of the junction unmatched. The V gene's germline CDR1 is LGHNA and CDR2 YNFKEQ. Written as DNA, the CDR3 is TGTGCCAGCAGCCAAGATGAGGGGGCACGGGCTTTCTTT. This codes for CASSQDEGARAFF.

The chain has TRBV7-3 and TRBJ2-1; 10 bases line up with TRBD2. The V segment lost 5 bases and the J segment 2 bases; nucleotides outside the gene matches: 3. This CDR3 region has 15 residues. Looked up from germline, CDR1 is SGHTA and CDR2 is FQGTGA. CDR3: CASSHSGRTYNEQFF. CDR3 in DNA: TGTGCCAGCAGCCATAGCGGGAGGACCTACAATGAGCAGTTCTTC.

This clonotype has just a few counts. The CDR3 here is CASSWWASGGDGDTQYF. The CDR3 DNA is TGTGCCAGCAGCTGGTGGGCTAGCGGGGGGGACGGAGATACGCAGTATTTT. V and J are TRBV11-2 and TRBJ2-3; 12 bases agree with TRBD2. The V segment lost 4 bases and the J segment 5 bases; nucleotides outside the gene matches: 10. This CDR3 has 17 amino acids. CDR1 is SGHAT, CDR2 FQNNGV, per germline.

In its sample, this clonotype is medium-sized. The chain links TRBV6-5 to TRBJ2-7; 7 positions agree with TRBD1. Trimming at V came to 2 bases and at J to 5 bases, leaving 6 bases not matched to a gene. Germline CDR1 is MNHEY and CDR2 is SVGAGI. The CDR3 is made up of 14 amino acids. The CDR3 is CASSYLGTEDEQYF. In nucleotides, the CDR3 is TGTGCCAGCAGTTACCTAGGGACAGAGGACGAGCAGTACTTC.

On this clonotype itself: A much larger clone is a single base away; this may be a read error. This chain joins TRBV7-9 and TRBJ1-1, with TRBD1 identical over 8 bases. The trim removed 5 bases at V and 0 bases at J, leaving 8 bases unmatched. This CDR3 is 16 amino acids long. Germline V gives CDR1 SEHNR, CDR2 FQNEAQ (reference sequence). The CDR3 protein is CASSPGTGGMNTEAFF. CDR3 bases: TGTGCCAGCAGCCCGGGGACAGGCGGCATGAACACTGAAGCTTTCTTT.

This clonotype is medium-sized by share. This chain links TRBV4-1 with TRBJ2-6; D might be TRBD2 (6 bases). The CDR3 totals 17 residues. V shed 0 bases and J shed 1 base, with 10 bases lying between them. In germline, CDR1 is MGHRA, CDR2 YSYEKL. In nucleotides, the CDR3 is TGCGCCAGCAGCCAAGAAAGTCGGGGGTCTGGGGCCAACGTCCTGACTTTC. Translating gives CASSQESRGSGANVLTF.

This clonotype was seen a handful of times. This rearrangement joins TRBV10-3 to TRBJ2-3; 8 nucleotides line up with TRBD1. The CDR3 spans 15 residues. CDR1 and CDR2 from the germline V gene are ENHRY and SYGVKD. Germline trimming cut 7 bases from V and 1 base from J; bases unmatched to any gene: 7. The DNA for the CDR3 is TGTGCCATCAACCAGGACAGGGACGGCACAGATACGCAGTATTTT. It codes for CAINQDRDGTDTQYF.

The chain is built from TRBV5-1 and TRBJ2-2, with D possibly matching TRBD2 (6 bases). Germline assignment: CDR1 SGHRS and CDR2 YFSETQ. The V end lost 4 bases, the J end lost 6 bases, and 19 bases lay between the germline ends. This CDR3 contains 16 residues. The CDR3 region has the DNA TGCGCCAGCAGCCCGCCGACTAGGAAAGGAGCCGGGGAGCTGTTTTTT. It codes for CASSPPTRKGAGELFF. The full variable domain, with the rest looked up from reference TRBV5-1 and TRBJ2-2, is KAGVTQTPRYLIKTRGQQVTLSCSPISGHRSVSWYQQTPGQGLQFLFEYFSETQRNKGNFPGRFSGRQFSNSRSEMNVSTLELGDSALYLCASSPPTRKGAGELFFGEGSRLTVL.

The gene calls are TRBV28 and TRBJ2-7, with a weak D call TRBD1 (5 bases). Germline V gene lookup returns CDR1 MDHEN and CDR2 SYDVKM. The CDR3 consists of 13 residues. V shed 10 bases and J shed 3 bases, with 16 bases lying between them. CDR3 sequence reads: CATYNARDYEQYF. The DNA for the CDR3 is TGTGCCACTTACAACGCCAGGGACTACGAGCAGTACTTC.

Note on this clonotype: Germline and junction disagree at one end, which may indicate a read error. The chain uses TRBV28 and TRBJ2-7; 9 positions agree with TRBD2. This CDR3 spans 15 amino acids. CDR1 MDHEN and CDR2 SYDVKM come from the germline V gene. In DNA form, the CDR3 reads TGTGCCAGCAGTTTGGTAGCGGGGGTTCCCTACGCGCAGTACTTC. This gives the protein CASSLVAGVPYAQYF.

By share, this clonotype counts as medium-sized (0.01 to 0.1%). The rearrangement links TRBV5-1 to TRBJ2-5; D is unclear. Deletions cut 4 bases from V and 5 bases from J, with 12 bases between. The CDR3 is 13 residues long. Germline V gives CDR1 SGHRS, CDR2 YFSETQ. CDR3: CASSRVFGETQYF. The CDR3 DNA sequence: TGCGCCAGCAGCCGGGTTTTTGGGGAGACCCAGTACTTC.

CDR3 DNA sequence: TGTGCCAGCAGTTTATTTGAAGGGGCAGGGGCCCCTAGGCATTTT. This encodes CASSLFEGAGAPRHF. The chain employs TRBV28 and TRBJ1-5; TRBD1 might be the D (6 bases). CDR3 length: 15 amino acids. CDR1 is MDHEN and CDR2 is SYDVKM in the germline V gene. Trimming shortened V by 1 base and J by 15 bases, and 22 bases separated the two germline ends. Supplemented by reference TRBV28 and TRBJ1-5, the full variable domain reads DVKVTQSSRYLVKRTGEKVFLECVQDMDHENMFWYRQDPGLGLRLIYFSYDVKMKEKGDIPEGYSVSREKKERFSLILESASTNQTSMYLCASSLFEGAGAPRHFGDGTRLSIL.

This clonotype is deemed medium-sized. The genes are TRBV3-1 and TRBJ2-2; maybe TRBD1 (5 bases). V was pared by 1 base and J by 3 bases, with 9 bases between. Germline-derived CDR1 and CDR2 are LGHDT and YNNKEL (reference sequence). The CDR3 is made up of 15 amino acids. This CDR3 is CASSQVRRDTGELFF. The CDR3 bases are TGTGCCAGCAGCCAAGTTCGCAGGGACACCGGGGAGCTGTTTTTT.